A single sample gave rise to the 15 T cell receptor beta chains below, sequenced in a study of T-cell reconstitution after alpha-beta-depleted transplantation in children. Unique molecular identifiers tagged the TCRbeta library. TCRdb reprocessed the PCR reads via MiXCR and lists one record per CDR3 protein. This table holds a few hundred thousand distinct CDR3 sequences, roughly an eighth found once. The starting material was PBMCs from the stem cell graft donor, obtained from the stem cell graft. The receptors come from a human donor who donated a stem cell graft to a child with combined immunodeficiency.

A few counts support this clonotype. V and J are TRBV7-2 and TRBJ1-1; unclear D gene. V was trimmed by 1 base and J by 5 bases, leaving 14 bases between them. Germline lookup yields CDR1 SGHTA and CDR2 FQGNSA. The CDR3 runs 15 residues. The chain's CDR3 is CASSLGLFMGTEAFF. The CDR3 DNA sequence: TGTGCCAGCAGCTTAGGTCTGTTCATGGGGACTGAAGCTTTCTTT.

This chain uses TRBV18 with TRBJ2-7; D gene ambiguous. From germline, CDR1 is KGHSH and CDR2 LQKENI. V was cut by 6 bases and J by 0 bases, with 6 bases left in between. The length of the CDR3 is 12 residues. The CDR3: CASSDLSYEQYF. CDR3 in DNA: TGTGCCAGCTCGGATCTCTCCTACGAGCAGTACTTC.

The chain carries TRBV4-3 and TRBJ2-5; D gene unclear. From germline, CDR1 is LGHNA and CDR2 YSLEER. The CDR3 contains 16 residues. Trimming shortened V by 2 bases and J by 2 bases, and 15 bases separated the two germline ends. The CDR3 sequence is CASSQRWAGAQETQYF. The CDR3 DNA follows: TGCGCCAGCAGCCAAAGATGGGCAGGAGCACAAGAGACCCAGTACTTC.

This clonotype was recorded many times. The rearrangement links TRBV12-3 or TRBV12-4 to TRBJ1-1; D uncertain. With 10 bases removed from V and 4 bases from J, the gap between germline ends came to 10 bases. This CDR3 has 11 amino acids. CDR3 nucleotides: TGTGCCACCAACGGCGTCACTGAAGCTTTCTTT. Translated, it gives CATNGVTEAFF.

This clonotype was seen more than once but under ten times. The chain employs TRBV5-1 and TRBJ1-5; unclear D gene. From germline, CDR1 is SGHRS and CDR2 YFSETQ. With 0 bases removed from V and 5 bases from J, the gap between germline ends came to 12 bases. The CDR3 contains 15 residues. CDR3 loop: CASSLAFVHDQPQHF. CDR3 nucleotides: TGCGCCAGCAGCTTGGCCTTTGTCCACGATCAGCCCCAGCATTTT.

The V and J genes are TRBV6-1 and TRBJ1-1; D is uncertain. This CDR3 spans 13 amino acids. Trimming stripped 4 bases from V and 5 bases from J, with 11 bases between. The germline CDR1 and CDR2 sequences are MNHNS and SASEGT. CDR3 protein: CASSAGVVTEAFF. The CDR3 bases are TGTGCCAGCAGTGCTGGGGTTGTAACTGAAGCTTTCTTT.

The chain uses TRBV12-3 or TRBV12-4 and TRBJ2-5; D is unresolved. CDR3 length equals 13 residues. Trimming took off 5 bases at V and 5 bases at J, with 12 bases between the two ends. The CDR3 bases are TGTGCCAGCAGTACTCGCCTTTTGGAGACCCAGTACTTC. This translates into CASSTRLLETQYF.

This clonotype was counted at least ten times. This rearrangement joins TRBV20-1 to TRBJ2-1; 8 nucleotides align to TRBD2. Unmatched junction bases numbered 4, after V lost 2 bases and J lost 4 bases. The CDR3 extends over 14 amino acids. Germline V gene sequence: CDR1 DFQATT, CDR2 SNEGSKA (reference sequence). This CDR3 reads CSARQAGGYNEQFF. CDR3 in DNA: TGCAGTGCTAGACAGGCGGGGGGATACAATGAGCAGTTCTTC.

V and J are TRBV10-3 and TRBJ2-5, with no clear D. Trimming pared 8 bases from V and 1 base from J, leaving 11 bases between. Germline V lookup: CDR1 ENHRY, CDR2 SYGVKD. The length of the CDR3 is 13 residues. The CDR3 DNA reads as TGTGCCATCGCTACACGTATCCAAGAGACCCAGTACTTC. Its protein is CAIATRIQETQYF.

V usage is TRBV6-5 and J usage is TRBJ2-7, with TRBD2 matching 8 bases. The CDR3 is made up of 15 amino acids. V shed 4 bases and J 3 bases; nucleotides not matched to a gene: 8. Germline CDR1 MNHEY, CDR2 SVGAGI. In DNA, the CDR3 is TGTGCCAGCAGTTCTCCGGGACTAGGGCACTACGAGCAGTACTTC. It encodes CASSSPGLGHYEQYF.

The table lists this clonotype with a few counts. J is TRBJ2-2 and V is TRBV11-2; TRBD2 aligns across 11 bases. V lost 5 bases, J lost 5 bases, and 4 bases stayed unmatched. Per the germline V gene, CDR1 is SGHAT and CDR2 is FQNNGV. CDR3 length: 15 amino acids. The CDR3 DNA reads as TGTGCCAGCAGCCTTCTAGCGGGAGGAACCGGGGAGCTGTTTTTT. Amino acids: CASSLLAGGTGELFF.

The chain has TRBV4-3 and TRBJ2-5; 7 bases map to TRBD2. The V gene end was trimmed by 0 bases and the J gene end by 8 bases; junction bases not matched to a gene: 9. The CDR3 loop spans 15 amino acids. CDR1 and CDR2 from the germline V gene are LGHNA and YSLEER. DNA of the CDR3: TGCGCCAGCAGCCAAGATGGAGGGAGGGGAGGTACCCAGTACTTC. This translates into CASSQDGGRGGTQYF.

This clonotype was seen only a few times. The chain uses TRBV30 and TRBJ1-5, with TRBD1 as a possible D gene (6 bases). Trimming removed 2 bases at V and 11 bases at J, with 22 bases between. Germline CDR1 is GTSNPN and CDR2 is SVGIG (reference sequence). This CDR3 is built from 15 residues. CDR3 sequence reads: CAWSISGTPLRAQHF. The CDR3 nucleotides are TGTGCCTGGAGTATATCTGGGACACCCCTTAGGGCCCAGCATTTT.

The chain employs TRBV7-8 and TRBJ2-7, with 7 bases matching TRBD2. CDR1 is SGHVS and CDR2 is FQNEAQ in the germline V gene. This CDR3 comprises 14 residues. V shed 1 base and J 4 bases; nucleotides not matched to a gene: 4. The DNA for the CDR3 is TGTGCCAGCAGCTTAGAGATGGGAGGGTACGAGCAGTACTTC. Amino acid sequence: CASSLEMGGYEQYF.

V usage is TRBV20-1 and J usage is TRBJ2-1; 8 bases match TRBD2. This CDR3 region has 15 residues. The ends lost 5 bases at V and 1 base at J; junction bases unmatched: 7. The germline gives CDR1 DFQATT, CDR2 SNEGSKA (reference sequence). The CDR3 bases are TGCAGTGCTCGAAGCGGGAGCGGATCCTACAATGAGCAGTTCTTC. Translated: CSARSGSGSYNEQFF.